Presented here are 26 T cell receptor beta chains from one specimen sequenced in a study of circulating CD8 cells and anti-PD-1 response in melanoma (dated by TCRdb to about 2020). The sample was run on a NextSeq 500. TCR libraries were prepared from around 15 ng of total RNA with the QIAseq Immune Repertoire RNA Library Kit, Human TCR Panel. Starting from the raw public reads, TCRdb applied fastp trimming at Q25, assembled clones with MiXCR and retained in-frame beta chains. CDR3 protein sequences are deduplicated, and each keeps its most common genes and DNA. This sample comprises 2,000 to 2,500 distinct CDR3 sequences, about 8% of them detected only once. Clones ranked in the top ten supply approximately 7.6% of the sample. A BD FACSAria II cell sorter was used to sort four subsets, defined by PD-1 and/or TIGIT, from live CD3+CD8+TCRalphabeta+ cells. The input for sequencing was CD8+ T cells from PBMCs, taken at baseline or after one month of anti-PD-1 therapy (not recorded which). All receptors derive from a human donor with melanoma.

By share of the sample, this clonotype is medium-sized. This chain connects TRBV28 to TRBJ1-5, with unresolved D. This CDR3 has 17 residues. V lost 7 bases to trimming and J lost 1 base, with 20 bases between them. Germline CDR1 reads MDHEN; CDR2 reads SYDVKM. CDR3 nucleotide sequence: TGTGCCAGCACCCAGTTGTGGGCCCGACGAAGCAATCAGCCCCAGCATTTT. This encodes CASTQLWARRSNQPQHF.

This clonotype ranks as medium-sized. The genes are TRBV28 and TRBJ2-7; no clear D gene. This CDR3 contains 14 residues. Germline V gene lookup returns CDR1 MDHEN and CDR2 SYDVKM. Trimming cost V 6 bases and J 5 bases, with 17 bases left between them. CDR3 nucleotide sequence: TGTGCCAGCAGCTTGACACCCGGACGCGACGAGCAGTACTTC. Translation gives CASSLTPGRDEQYF.

Sample share makes this clonotype medium-sized (0.01 to 0.1%). The chain joins TRBV25-1 to TRBJ1-1; TRBD1 matches at 8 bases. V was pared by 9 bases and J by 4 bases, with 7 bases of the junction left unmatched. The CDR3 covers 13 residues. CDR1 and CDR2 from the germline V gene are MGHDK and SYGVNS. CDR3: CASTGQGVTEAFF. CDR3 DNA: TGTGCCAGTACCGGACAGGGAGTCACTGAAGCTTTCTTT.

This clonotype counts as medium-sized. The chain uses TRBV7-6 and TRBJ2-1; the match to TRBD2 covers 8 bases. The germline CDR1 and CDR2 sequences are SGHVS and FNYEAQ. V lost 1 base to trimming and J lost 7 bases; unmatched junction nucleotides: 6. This CDR3 has 15 residues. CDR3 bases: TGTGCCAGCAGCTTAGTGGGGGGACTAGAGAATGAGCAGTTCTTC. This translates into CASSLVGGLENEQFF. Drawing the rest from reference TRBV7-6 and TRBJ2-1, the complete variable domain is GAGVSQSPRYKVTKRGQDVALRCDPISGHVSLYWYRQALGQGPEFLTYFNYEAQQDKSGLPNDRFSAERPEGSISTLTIQRTEQRDSAMYRCASSLVGGLENEQFFGPGTRLTVL.

This clonotype is labeled as medium-sized. The J gene is TRBJ1-4, the V gene TRBV25-1; no clear D. This CDR3 comprises 15 residues. Germline CDR1 reads MGHDK; CDR2 reads SYGVNS. V shed 3 bases and J shed 0 bases, with 8 bases lying between them. The CDR3 is CASSDDGATNEKLFF. The CDR3, as DNA: TGTGCCAGCAGTGATGATGGCGCAACTAATGAAAAACTGTTTTTT.

This clonotype counts as medium-sized (0.01 to 0.1%). The rearrangement links TRBV27 to TRBJ1-4, with D perhaps TRBD1 (6 bases). This CDR3 has 15 amino acids. The ends were cut back, 2 bases at V and 7 bases at J, with 14 bases in the middle. From germline, CDR1 is MNHEY and CDR2 SMNVEV (reference sequence). The CDR3 region has the DNA TGTGCCAGCAGTTTAGAGGGGGACAAGCCTGAAAAACTGTTTTTT. It encodes CASSLEGDKPEKLFF.

This clonotype qualifies as medium-sized. The V call is TRBV4-1, the J call TRBJ1-2; D perhaps matches TRBD1 (5 bases). This CDR3 spans 14 amino acids. Germline-derived CDR1 and CDR2 are MGHRA and YSYEKL. Trimming shortened V by 0 bases and J by 3 bases, and 8 bases separated the two germline ends. The CDR3 DNA reads TGCGCCAGCAGCCAAGAGGCAGGGTACTATGGCTACACCTTC. This codes for CASSQEAGYYGYTF.

This clonotype was seen a few times. A much larger clone sits a single nucleotide away, making a read error possible. Without the conserved terminal phenylalanine or tryptophan, this CDR3 likely stems from a read error. The genes are TRBV28 and TRBJ2-5; tentative D call: TRBD1 (6 bases). Germline V CDR1 and CDR2: MDHEN, SYDVKM. The CDR3 runs to 13 residues. The V and J ends lost 4 bases and 5 bases respectively, with 11 bases between them. The CDR3 protein is CASSSGGRETQYL. CDR3 coding DNA: TGTGCCAGCAGTTCTGGGGGCCGGGAGACCCAGTACCTC.

The table lists this clonotype with a few counts. This chain joins TRBV19 and TRBJ2-1, with 7 bases fitting TRBD1. There are 14 residues in the CDR3. Per germline, CDR1 LNHDA and CDR2 SQIVND (reference sequence). The junction had 6 bases not matched to a gene; V was cut back by 3 bases and J by 7 bases. This CDR3 reads CASSIPTGWNEQFF. The CDR3 coding sequence is TGTGCCAGTAGTATCCCGACAGGGTGGAATGAGCAGTTCTTC.

This clonotype is large (0.1 to 1%) within its sample. V usage is TRBV2 and J usage is TRBJ1-2; D is unclear. V lost 8 bases to trimming and J lost 3 bases, with 10 bases between them. This CDR3 comprises 12 residues. The V gene's germline CDR1 is SNHLY and CDR2 FYNNEI. CDR3 in amino acids: CASPYQDYGYTF. In DNA form, the CDR3 reads TGTGCCAGCCCCTATCAAGACTATGGCTACACCTTC. The complete variable domain, with remaining parts taken from reference TRBV2 and TRBJ1-2, reads EPEVTQTPSHQVTQMGQEVILRCVPISNHLYFYWYRQILGQKVEFLVSFYNNEISEKSEIFDDQFSVERPDGSNFTLKIRSTKLEDSAMYFCASPYQDYGYTFGSGTRLTVV.

This clonotype is large within its sample. The chain is built from TRBV14 and TRBJ2-1, with D maybe TRBD2 (6 bases). This CDR3 has 17 amino acids. Deletions cut 3 bases from V and 0 bases from J, with 15 bases between. Germline lookup yields CDR1 SGHDN and CDR2 FVKESK. The CDR3 nucleotides are TGTGCCAGCAGCCACATCTCGGAGCGGGTCTCCTACAATGAGCAGTTCTTC. Translation gives CASSHISERVSYNEQFF.

This clonotype is judged medium-sized (0.01 to 0.1%). The genes are TRBV28 and TRBJ2-3, with D unresolved. Trimming took off 5 bases at V and 2 bases at J, with 11 bases between the two ends. The CDR3 covers 14 residues. Germline V gene data show CDR1 as MDHEN and CDR2 as SYDVKM. The CDR3 DNA sequence: TGTGCCAGCAGTCTTCTGGAGTTCACAGATACGCAGTATTTT. Translation: CASSLLEFTDTQYF. Looking up the rest from reference TRBV28 and TRBJ2-3 gives the full variable domain: DVKVTQSSRYLVKRTGEKVFLECVQDMDHENMFWYRQDPGLGLRLIYFSYDVKMKEKGDIPEGYSVSREKKERFSLILESASTNQTSMYLCASSLLEFTDTQYFGPGTRLTVL.

By sample fraction, this clonotype is medium-sized. The chain employs TRBV6-5 and TRBJ2-4; 8 bases map to TRBD1. The germline V gene encodes CDR1 MNHEY and CDR2 SVGAGI. V trimming: 6 bases; J trimming: 13 bases; junction bases outside the gene matches: 8. The CDR3 spans 12 residues. The CDR3 sequence: CASSQDRVSQYF. In DNA, the CDR3 is TGTGCCAGCAGCCAGGACAGGGTCAGCCAGTACTTC.

By sample share, this clonotype is medium-sized. The chain joins TRBV7-3 to TRBJ2-2; D remains ambiguous. This CDR3 contains 13 residues. The ends were cut back, 2 bases at V and 6 bases at J, with 7 bases in the middle. Germline CDR1 and CDR2: SGHTA and FQGTGA. The CDR3 nucleotides read TGTGCCAGCAGCTTAGAGAGCGCCGGGGAGCTGTTTTTT. Residues: CASSLESAGELFF.

By sample share, this clonotype is medium-sized (0.01 to 0.1%). This chain links TRBV14 with TRBJ2-3; D gene uncertain. V dropped 1 base and J dropped 3 bases, with 8 bases sitting between them. Looked up from germline, CDR1 is SGHDN and CDR2 is FVKESK. The CDR3 has 14 amino acids. Here the CDR3 reads CASSQGQLTDTQYF. The DNA of the CDR3 is TGTGCCAGCAGCCAAGGGCAGTTAACAGATACGCAGTATTTT.

By sample fraction, this clonotype is large (0.1 to 1%). The chain uses TRBV5-6 and TRBJ2-5; the D gene could be TRBD1 or TRBD2 (5 bases each). The length of the CDR3 is 13 residues. Looked up from germline, CDR1 is SGHDT and CDR2 is YYEEEE. The germline V and J ends were trimmed by 0 bases and 5 bases, with 8 bases remaining between them. The chain's CDR3 is CASSLAGRETQYF. CDR3 sequence (DNA): TGTGCCAGCAGCTTGGCGGGGCGGGAGACCCAGTACTTC.

Judged by abundance, this clonotype is medium-sized. V is TRBV29-1 and J is TRBJ2-3, with 9 bases aligning to TRBD2. The CDR3 covers 14 residues. Trimming at V came to 7 bases and at J to 1 base, leaving 6 bases not matched to a gene. Germline V gene data show CDR1 as SQVTM and CDR2 as ANQGSEA. CDR3 sequence reads: CSAEREVGTDTQYF. In DNA, the CDR3 is TGCAGCGCCGAGCGGGAGGTGGGCACAGATACGCAGTATTTT.

This clonotype is termed medium-sized. The rearrangement joins TRBV9 to TRBJ2-7; D uncertain. In germline, CDR1 is SGDLS, CDR2 YYNGEE. The V end lost 3 bases, the J end lost 2 bases, and 6 bases lay between the germline ends. CDR3 length: 12 residues. Here the CDR3 reads CASSDSPYEQYF. CDR3 nucleotides: TGTGCCAGCAGCGATTCTCCCTACGAGCAGTACTTC.

This chain connects TRBV14 to TRBJ1-1; TRBD1 might be the D (6 bases). Germline loops: CDR1 SGHDN, CDR2 FVKESK. Between the trimmed V and J ends, which lost 3 bases and 1 base, there was a span of 12 bases. CDR3 length: 15 amino acids. For the CDR3, the DNA is TGTGCCAGCAGCCAGCTGGACAGTACGAACACTGAAGCTTTCTTT. It specifies CASSQLDSTNTEAFF.

This clonotype showed up just a few times. This clone may be a read error of a much larger clone one base away. The J gene is TRBJ1-2, the V gene TRBV20-1; D is ambiguous. The CDR3 is 11 amino acids. Trimming shortened V by 6 bases and J by 8 bases, and 13 bases separated the two germline ends. Per germline, CDR1 DFQATT and CDR2 SNEGSKA (reference sequence). CDR3 coding DNA: TGCAGTGCCTCCACCGGGGTCGGCTACACCTTC. It is translated as CSASTGVGYTF.

This clonotype is categorized as medium-sized (0.01 to 0.1%). This chain connects TRBV19 to TRBJ2-2; TRBD1 is a possible D gene (6 bases). CDR1 and CDR2 (germline): LNHDA, SQIVND (reference sequence). Trimming cost V 11 bases and J 8 bases, with 21 bases left between them. The CDR3 sequence is 14 residues long. Here the CDR3 reads CAAGQTGLGGELFF. CDR3 DNA: TGTGCCGCCGGACAGACCGGCTTGGGGGGGGAGCTGTTTTTT.

This clonotype is classed as medium-sized. J is TRBJ2-3 and V is TRBV27; D might be TRBD1 or TRBD2, each matching 5 bases. V was trimmed by 6 bases and J by 6 bases, leaving 10 bases between them. This CDR3 is 12 amino acids long. Germline V gene lookup returns CDR1 MNHEY and CDR2 SMNVEV (reference sequence). The CDR3 loop is CASRRGADTQYF. As DNA, the CDR3 is TGTGCCAGCAGGAGAGGGGCCGATACGCAGTATTTT.

This clonotype is medium-sized (0.01 to 0.1%) in the sample. The chain recombines TRBV2 with TRBJ2-7; D call uncertain. Germline CDR1 and CDR2: SNHLY and FYNNEI. This CDR3 contains 13 residues. The V gene lost 3 bases and the J gene lost 1 base, with 7 bases spanning the gap. The CDR3 DNA reads as TGTGCCAGCAGTGAGGAGCTTTCCTACGAGCAGTACTTC. This sequence encodes CASSEELSYEQYF.

This clonotype is medium-sized by share. The J gene is TRBJ2-2, the V gene TRBV7-3; D may be TRBD2 (6 bases). V was trimmed by 8 bases and J by 0 bases, leaving 13 bases between them. Germline CDR1 reads SGHTA; CDR2 reads FQGTGA. The CDR3 contains 15 residues. CDR3 nucleotide sequence: TGTGCCAGCGCCCACGGGGGATCGAACACCGGGGAGCTGTTTTTT. Amino acids: CASAHGGSNTGELFF.

This clonotype is categorized as medium-sized. This rearrangement joins TRBV7-6 to TRBJ2-7; no firm D call. CDR1 and CDR2 (germline): SGHVS, FNYEAQ. This CDR3 region has 15 residues. V lost 0 bases and J 2 bases, leaving 11 bases between the germline ends. CDR3 DNA sequence: TGTGCCAGCAGCTTAGCATTGGAATTCACCTACGAGCAGTACTTC. Translated, it gives CASSLALEFTYEQYF.

This clonotype is medium-sized by share. The chain has TRBV24-1 and TRBJ2-1; 8 bases are shared with TRBD1. V trimming: 3 bases; J trimming: 4 bases; junction bases outside the gene matches: 13. Germline loops: CDR1 KGHDR, CDR2 SFDVKD. This CDR3 is 18 amino acids long. In nucleotides, the CDR3 is TGTGCCACCAGTGATCCCCAGGCCCCGGGACAGGAATACAATGAGCAGTTCTTC. Translation: CATSDPQAPGQEYNEQFF.